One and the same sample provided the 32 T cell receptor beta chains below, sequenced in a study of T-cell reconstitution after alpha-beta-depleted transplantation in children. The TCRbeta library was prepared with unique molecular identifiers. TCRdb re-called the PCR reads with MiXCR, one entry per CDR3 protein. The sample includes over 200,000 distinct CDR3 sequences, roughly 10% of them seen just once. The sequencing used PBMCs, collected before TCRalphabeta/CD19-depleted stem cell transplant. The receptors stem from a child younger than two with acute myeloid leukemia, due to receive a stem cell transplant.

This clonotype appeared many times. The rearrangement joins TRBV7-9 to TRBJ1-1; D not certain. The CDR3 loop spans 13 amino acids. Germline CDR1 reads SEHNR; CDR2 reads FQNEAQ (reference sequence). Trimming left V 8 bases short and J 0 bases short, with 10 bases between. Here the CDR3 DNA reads TGTGCCAGCCCCCCCATCCTGAACACTGAAGCTTTCTTT. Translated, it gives CASPPILNTEAFF.

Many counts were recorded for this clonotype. In DNA form, the CDR3 reads TGTGCCAGCAGCCTTACAGGGCACAATGAGCAGTTCTTC. It translates to CASSLTGHNEQFF. The chain recombines TRBV3-1 with TRBJ2-1, with a possible D match to TRBD1 (6 bases). V lost 4 bases and J lost 5, with 9 bases in between. CDR3 length equals 13 residues. Germline V CDR1 and CDR2: LGHDT, YNNKEL (reference sequence).

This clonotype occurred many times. Written as DNA, the CDR3 is TGTGCCAGCTCACCACCGTATCGCCGCGGGGGCTACACCTTC. It specifies CASSPPYRRGGYTF. This rearrangement joins TRBV18 to TRBJ1-2; D is uncertain. The CDR3 spans 14 residues. Trimming stripped 0 bases from V and 8 bases from J, with 13 bases between. Germline loops: CDR1 KGHSH, CDR2 LQKENI.

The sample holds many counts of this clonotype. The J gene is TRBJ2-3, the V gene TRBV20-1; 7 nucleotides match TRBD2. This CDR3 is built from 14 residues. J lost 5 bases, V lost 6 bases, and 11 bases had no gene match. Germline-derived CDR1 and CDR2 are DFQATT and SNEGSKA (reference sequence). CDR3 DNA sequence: TGCAGTGCCCCCCTTCCTGGGGGGGGAGATACGCAGTATTTT. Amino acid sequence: CSAPLPGGGDTQYF.

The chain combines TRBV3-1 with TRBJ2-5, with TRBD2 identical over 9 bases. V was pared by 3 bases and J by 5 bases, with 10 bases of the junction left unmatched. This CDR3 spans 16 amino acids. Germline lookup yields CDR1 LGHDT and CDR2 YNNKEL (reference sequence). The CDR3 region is CASSHRAGGPGETQYF. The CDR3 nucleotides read TGTGCCAGCAGCCACAGGGCGGGAGGGCCGGGGGAGACCCAGTACTTC.

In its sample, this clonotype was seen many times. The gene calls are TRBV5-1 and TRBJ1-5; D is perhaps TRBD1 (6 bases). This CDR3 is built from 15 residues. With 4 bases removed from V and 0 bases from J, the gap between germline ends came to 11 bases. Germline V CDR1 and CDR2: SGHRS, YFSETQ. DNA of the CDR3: TGCGCCAGCAGCCCAGGGACAAATAGCAATCAGCCCCAGCATTTT. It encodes CASSPGTNSNQPQHF.

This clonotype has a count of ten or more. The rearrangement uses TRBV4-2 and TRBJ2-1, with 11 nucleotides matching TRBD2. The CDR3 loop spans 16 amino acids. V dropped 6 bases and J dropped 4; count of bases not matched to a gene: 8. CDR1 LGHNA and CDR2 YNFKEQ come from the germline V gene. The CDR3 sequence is CASSRIAGGTYNEQFF. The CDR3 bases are TGTGCCAGCAGTCGAATAGCGGGGGGGACGTACAATGAGCAGTTCTTC.

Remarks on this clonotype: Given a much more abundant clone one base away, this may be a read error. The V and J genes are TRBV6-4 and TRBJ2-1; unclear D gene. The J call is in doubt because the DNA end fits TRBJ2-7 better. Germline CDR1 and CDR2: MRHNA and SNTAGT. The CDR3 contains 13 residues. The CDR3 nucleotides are TGTGCCAGCAGTGACCAGGTCAACAATGAGCAGTACTTC. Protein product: CASSDQVNNEQYF.

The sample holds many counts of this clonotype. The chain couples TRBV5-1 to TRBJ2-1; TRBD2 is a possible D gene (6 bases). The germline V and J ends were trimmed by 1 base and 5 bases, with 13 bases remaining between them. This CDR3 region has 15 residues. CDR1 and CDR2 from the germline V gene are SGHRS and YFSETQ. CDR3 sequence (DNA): TGCGCCAGCAGCTTGCCCAGCGGGCGCAACAATGAGCAGTTCTTC. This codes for CASSLPSGRNNEQFF.

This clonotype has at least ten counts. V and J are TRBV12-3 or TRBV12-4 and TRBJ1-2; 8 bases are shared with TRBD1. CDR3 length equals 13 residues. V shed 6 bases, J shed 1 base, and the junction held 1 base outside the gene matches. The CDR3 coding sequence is TGTGCCAGCAGCACAGGGGGTAACTATGGCTACACCTTC. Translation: CASSTGGNYGYTF.

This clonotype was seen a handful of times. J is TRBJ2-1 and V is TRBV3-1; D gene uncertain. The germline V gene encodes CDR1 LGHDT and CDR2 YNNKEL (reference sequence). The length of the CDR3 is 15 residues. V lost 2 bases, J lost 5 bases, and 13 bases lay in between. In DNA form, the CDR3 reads TGTGCCAGCAGCCAATATTTCGACTCTGACAATGAGCAGTTCTTC. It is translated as CASSQYFDSDNEQFF.

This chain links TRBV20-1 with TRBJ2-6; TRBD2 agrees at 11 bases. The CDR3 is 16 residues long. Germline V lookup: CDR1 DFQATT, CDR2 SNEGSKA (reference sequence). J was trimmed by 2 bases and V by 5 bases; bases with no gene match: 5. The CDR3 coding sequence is TGCAGTGCTCCTACTAGCGGGAGCCCTGGGGCCAACGTCCTGACTTTC. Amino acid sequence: CSAPTSGSPGANVLTF.

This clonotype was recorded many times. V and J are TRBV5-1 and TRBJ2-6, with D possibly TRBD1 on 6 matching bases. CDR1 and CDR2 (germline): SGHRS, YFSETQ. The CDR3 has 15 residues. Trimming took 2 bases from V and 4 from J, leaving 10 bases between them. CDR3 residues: CASSLHREGANVLTF. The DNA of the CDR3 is TGCGCCAGCAGCTTACACAGGGAAGGGGCCAACGTCCTGACTTTC.

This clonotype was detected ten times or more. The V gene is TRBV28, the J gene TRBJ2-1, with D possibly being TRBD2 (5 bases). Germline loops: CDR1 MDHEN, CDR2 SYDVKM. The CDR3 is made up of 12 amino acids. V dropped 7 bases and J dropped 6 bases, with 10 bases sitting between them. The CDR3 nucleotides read TGTGCCAGCAACGGCGGGTTCAATGAGCAGTTCTTC. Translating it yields CASNGGFNEQFF.

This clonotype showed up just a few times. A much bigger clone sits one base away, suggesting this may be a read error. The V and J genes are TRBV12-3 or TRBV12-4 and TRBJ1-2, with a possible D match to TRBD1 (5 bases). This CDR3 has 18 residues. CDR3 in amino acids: CAISLVLLRVSRDYGYTF. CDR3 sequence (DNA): TGTGCCATCAGTTTAGTACTTTTGAGGGTCAGCAGGGACTATGGCTACACCTTC.

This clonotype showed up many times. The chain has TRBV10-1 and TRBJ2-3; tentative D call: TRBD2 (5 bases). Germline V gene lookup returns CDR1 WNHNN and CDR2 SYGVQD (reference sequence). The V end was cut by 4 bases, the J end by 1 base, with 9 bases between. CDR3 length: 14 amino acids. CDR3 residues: CASSALSGTDTQYF. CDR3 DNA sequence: TGCGCCAGCAGTGCCCTTAGCGGCACAGATACGCAGTATTTT.

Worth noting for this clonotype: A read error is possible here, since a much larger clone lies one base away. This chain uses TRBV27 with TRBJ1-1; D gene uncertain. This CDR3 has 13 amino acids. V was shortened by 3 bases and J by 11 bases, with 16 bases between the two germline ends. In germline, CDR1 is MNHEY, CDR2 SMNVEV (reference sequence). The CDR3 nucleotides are TGTGCCAGCAGTTTGCGAGGAAAGGTAGACGCTTTCTTT. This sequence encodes CASSLRGKVDAFF.

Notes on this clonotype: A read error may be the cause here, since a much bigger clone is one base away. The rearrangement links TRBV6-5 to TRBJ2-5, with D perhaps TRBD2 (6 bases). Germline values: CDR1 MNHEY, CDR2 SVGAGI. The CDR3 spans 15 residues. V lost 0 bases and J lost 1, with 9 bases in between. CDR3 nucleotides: TGTGCCAGCAGTTACTCGGGACTTGGCCAAGAGACCCAGTACTTC. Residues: CASSYSGLGQETQYF.

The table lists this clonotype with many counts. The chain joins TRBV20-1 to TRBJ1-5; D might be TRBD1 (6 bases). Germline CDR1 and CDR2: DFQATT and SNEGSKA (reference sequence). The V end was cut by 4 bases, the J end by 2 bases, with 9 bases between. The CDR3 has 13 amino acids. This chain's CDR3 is CSATPGGNQPQHF. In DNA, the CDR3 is TGCAGTGCTACCCCAGGGGGCAATCAGCCCCAGCATTTT.

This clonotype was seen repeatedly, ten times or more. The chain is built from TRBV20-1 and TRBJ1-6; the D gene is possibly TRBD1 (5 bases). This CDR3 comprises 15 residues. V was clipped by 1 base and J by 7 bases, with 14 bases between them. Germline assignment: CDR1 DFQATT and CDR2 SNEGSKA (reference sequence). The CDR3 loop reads CSARGGAGQNSPLHF. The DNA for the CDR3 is TGCAGTGCTAGAGGTGGGGCAGGCCAGAATTCACCCCTCCACTTT.

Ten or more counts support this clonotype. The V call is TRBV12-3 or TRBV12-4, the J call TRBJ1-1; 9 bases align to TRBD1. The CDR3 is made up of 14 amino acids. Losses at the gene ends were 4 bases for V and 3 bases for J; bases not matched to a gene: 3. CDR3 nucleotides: TGTGCCAGCAGTTCCACAGGGGGCTACACTGAAGCTTTCTTT. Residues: CASSSTGGYTEAFF.

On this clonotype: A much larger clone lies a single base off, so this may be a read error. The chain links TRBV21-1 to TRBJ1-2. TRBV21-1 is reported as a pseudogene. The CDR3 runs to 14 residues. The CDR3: CASNTALTFYGDTF. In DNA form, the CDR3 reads TGTGCCAGCAACACAGCGTTGACCTTCTATGGCGACACCTTC.

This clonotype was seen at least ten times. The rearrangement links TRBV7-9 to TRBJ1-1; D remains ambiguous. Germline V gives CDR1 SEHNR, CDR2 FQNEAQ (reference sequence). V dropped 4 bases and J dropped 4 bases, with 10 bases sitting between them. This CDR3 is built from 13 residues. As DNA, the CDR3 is TGTGCCAGCAGCTATACCTCAGGCACTGAAGCTTTCTTT. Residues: CASSYTSGTEAFF.

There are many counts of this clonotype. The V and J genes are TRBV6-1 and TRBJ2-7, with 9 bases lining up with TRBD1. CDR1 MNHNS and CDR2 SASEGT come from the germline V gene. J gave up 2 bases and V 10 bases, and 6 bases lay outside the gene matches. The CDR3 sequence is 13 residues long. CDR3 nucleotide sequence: TGTGCCACCGACAGGGGGGGTCCCTACGAGCAGTACTTC. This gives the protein CATDRGGPYEQYF.

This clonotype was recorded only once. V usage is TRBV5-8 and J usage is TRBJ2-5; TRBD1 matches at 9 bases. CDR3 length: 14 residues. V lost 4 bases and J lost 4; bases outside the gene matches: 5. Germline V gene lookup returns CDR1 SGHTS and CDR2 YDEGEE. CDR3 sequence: CASSVQGARETQYF. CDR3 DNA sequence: TGTGCCAGCAGCGTACAGGGGGCTAGAGAGACCCAGTACTTC.

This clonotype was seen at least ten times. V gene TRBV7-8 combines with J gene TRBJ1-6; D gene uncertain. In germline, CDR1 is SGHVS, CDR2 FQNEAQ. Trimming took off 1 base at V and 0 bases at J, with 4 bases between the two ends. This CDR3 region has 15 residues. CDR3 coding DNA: TGTGCCAGCAGCTTAGACAGCTCCTATAATTCACCCCTCCACTTT. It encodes CASSLDSSYNSPLHF.

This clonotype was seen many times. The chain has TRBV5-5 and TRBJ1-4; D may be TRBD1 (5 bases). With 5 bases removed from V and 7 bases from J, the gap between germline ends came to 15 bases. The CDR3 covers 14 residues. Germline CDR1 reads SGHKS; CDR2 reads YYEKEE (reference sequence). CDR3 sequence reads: CASSLDSGGEKLFF. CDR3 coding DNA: TGTGCCAGCAGTCTCGACAGTGGTGGTGAAAAACTGTTTTTT. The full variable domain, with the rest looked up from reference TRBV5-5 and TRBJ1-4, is DAGVTQSPTHLIKTRGQQVTLRCSPISGHKSVSWYQQVLGQGPQFIFQYYEKEERGRGNFPDRFSARQFPNYSSELNVNALLLGDSALYLCASSLDSGGEKLFFGSGTQLSVL.

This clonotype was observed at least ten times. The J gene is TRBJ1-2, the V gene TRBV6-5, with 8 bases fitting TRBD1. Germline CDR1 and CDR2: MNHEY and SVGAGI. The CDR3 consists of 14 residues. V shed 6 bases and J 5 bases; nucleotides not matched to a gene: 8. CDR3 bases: TGTGCCAGCAGACGAGACAGGGGTGGGTATGGCTACACCTTC. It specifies CASRRDRGGYGYTF.

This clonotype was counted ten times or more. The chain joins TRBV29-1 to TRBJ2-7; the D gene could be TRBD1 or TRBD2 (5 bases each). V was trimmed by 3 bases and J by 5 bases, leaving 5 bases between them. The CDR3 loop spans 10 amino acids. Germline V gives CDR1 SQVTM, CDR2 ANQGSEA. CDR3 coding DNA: TGCAGCGTTGAGGGGGACGAGCAGTACTTC. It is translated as CSVEGDEQYF.

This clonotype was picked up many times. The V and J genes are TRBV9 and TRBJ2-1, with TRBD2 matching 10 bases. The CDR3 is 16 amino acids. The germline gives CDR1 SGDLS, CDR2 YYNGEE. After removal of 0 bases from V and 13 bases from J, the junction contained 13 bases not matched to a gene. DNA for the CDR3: TGTGCCAGCAGCGTAGATCCTAGCGGGGGAGCGGGAAAACAGTTCTTC. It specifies CASSVDPSGGAGKQFF.

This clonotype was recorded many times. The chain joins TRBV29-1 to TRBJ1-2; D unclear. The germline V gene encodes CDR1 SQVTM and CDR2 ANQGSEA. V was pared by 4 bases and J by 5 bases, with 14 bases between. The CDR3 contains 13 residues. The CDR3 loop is CSVVRPNGYGYTF. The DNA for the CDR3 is TGCAGCGTTGTTCGGCCCAACGGGTATGGCTACACCTTC.

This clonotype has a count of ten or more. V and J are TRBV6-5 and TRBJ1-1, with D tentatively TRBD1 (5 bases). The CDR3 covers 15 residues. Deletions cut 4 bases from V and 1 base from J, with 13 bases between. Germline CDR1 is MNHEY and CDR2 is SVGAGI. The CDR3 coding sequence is TGTGCCAGCAGTTTCCGACAGTTACCGAACACTGAAGCTTTCTTT. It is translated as CASSFRQLPNTEAFF.